This entry describes one T cell receptor (beta chain). Its antigen is currently unknown. This sample is part of a study of CD4+ T cells in melanoma. From germline, CDR1 is SGHTA and CDR2 FQGNSA. The CDR3 has 15 amino acids. The V end lost 2 bases, the J end lost 10 bases, and 20 bases lay between the germline ends. Method: immunoSEQ multiplex PCR; TCRdb's copy keeps in-frame clones and lacks some. The sample includes about 140,000 clones, nearly 95% of them seen just once. Study conclusions and caveats: Neoantigen-specific CD4+ T cells in melanoma reportedly had diverse differentiation states. CD8+ T cell, macrophage and B cell function reportedly correlated with neoantigen-specific CD4+ T cells.

V and J are TRBV7-2 and TRBJ1-1; D remains ambiguous. The TCR was taken from a human donor with melanoma. The CDR3 is CASSLSVRSPLTAFF. CDR3 in DNA: TGTGCCAGCAGCTTAAGCGTACGGAGCCCGTTGACAGCTTTCTTT. Together with reference TRBV7-2 and TRBJ1-1, the CDR3 gives the full variable domain: GAGVSQSPSNKVTEKGKDVELRCDPISGHTALYWYRQSLGQGLEFLIYFQGNSAPDKSGLPSDRFSAERTGGSVSTLTIQRTQQEDSAVYLCASSLSVRSPLTAFFGQGTRLTVV.